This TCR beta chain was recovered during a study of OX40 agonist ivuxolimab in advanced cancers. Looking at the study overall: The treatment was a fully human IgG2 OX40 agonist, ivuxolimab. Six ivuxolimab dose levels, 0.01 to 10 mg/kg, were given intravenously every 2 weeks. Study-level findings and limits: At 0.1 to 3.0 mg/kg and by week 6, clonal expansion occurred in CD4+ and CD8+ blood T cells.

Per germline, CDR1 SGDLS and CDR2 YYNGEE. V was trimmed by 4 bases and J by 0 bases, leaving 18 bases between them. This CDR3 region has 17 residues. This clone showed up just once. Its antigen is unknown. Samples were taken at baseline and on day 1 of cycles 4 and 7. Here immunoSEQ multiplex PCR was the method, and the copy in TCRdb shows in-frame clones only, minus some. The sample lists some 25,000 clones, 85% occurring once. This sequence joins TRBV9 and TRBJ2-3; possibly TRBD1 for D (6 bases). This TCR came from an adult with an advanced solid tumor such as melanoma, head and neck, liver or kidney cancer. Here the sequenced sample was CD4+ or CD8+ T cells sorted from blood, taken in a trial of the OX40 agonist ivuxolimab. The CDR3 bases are TGTGCCAGCAGCCATTTATCTGGACAGACTAGCACAGATACGCAGTATTTT. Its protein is CASSHLSGQTSTDTQYF.